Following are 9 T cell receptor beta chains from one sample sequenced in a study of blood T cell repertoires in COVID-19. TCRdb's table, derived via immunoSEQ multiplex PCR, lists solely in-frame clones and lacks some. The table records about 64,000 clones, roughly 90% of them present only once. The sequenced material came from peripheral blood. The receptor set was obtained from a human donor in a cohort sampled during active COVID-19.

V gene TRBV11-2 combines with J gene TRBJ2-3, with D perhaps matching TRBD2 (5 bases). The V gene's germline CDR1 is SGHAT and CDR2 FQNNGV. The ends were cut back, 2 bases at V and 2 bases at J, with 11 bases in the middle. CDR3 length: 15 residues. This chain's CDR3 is CASSLPGRNTDTQYF. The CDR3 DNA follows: TGTGCCAGCAGCTTACCGGGAAGGAACACAGATACGCAGTATTTT.

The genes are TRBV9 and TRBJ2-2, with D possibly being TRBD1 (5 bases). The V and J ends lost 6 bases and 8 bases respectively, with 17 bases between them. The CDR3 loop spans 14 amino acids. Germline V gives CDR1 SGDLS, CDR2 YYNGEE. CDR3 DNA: TGTGCCAGCACCGGACAAGGCGCGGTTGGGGAGCTGTTTTTT. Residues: CASTGQGAVGELFF.

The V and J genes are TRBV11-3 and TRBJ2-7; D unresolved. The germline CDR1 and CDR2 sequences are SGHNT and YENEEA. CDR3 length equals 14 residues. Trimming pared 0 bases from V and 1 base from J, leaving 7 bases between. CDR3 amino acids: CASSLDASSYEQYF. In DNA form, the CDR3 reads TGTGCCAGCAGCTTAGATGCGAGTTCCTACGAGCAGTACTTC.

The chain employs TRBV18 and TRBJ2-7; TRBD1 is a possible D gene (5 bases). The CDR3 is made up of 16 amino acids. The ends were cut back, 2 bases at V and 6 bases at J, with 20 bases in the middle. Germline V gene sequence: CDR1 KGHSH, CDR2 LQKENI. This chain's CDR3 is CASSPGFLRQGFEQYF. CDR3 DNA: TGTGCCAGCTCACCAGGGTTCTTACGGCAGGGCTTCGAGCAGTACTTC. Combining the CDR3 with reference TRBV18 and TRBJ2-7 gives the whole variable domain NAGVMQNPRHLVRRRGQEARLRCSPMKGHSHVYWYRQLPEEGLKFMVYLQKENIIDESGMPKERFSAEFPKEGPSILRIQQVVRGDSAAYFCASSPGFLRQGFEQYFGPGTRLTVT.

The CDR3 nucleotides read TGTGCCAGCAGCCCATCGGGACAGGGCACAGATACGCAGTATTTT. Its protein product is CASSPSGQGTDTQYF. V is TRBV3-1 (or the pseudogene TRBV3-2) and J is TRBJ2-3, with 8 nucleotides matching TRBD1. This CDR3 comprises 15 residues. Per the germline V gene, CDR1 is LGHDT and CDR2 is YNNKEL (reference sequence). J was trimmed by 1 base and V by 4 bases; bases with no gene match: 4.

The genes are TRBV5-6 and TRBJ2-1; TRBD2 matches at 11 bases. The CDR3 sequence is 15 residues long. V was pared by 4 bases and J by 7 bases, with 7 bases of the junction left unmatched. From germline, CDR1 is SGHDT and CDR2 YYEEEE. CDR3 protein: CASSLVAGGGNEQFF. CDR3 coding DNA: TGTGCCAGCAGCCTAGTAGCGGGAGGGGGTAATGAGCAGTTCTTC. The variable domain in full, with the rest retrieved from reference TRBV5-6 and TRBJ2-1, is DAGVTQSPTHLIKTRGQQVTLRCSPKSGHDTVSWYQQALGQGPQFIFQYYEEEERQRGNFPDRFSGHQFPNYSSELNVNALLLGDSALYLCASSLVAGGGNEQFFGPGTRLTVL.

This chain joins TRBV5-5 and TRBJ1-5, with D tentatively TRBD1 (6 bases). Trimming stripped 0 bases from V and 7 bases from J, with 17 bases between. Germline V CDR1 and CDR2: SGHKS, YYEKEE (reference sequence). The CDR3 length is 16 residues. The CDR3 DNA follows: TGTGCCAGCAGCTTGGCCGTTCAGGGGCGAAGGCAGCCCCAGCATTTT. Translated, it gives CASSLAVQGRRQPQHF.

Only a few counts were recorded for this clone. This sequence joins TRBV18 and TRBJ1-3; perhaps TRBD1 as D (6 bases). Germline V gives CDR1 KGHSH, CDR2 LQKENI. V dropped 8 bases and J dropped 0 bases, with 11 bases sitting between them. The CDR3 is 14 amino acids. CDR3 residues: CASVTGSSGNTIYF. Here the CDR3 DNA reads TGTGCCAGCGTGACAGGCAGCTCTGGAAACACCATATATTTT.

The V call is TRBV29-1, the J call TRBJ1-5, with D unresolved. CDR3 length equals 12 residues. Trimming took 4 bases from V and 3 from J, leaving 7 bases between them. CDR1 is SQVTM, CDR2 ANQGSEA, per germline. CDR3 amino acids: CSVGSNNQPQHF. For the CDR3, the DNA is TGCAGCGTTGGCTCTAACAATCAGCCCCAGCATTTT.